The 15 T cell receptor beta chains given below trace back to one sample, sequenced in a study of blood T cell repertoires in COVID-19. The protocol was immunoSEQ multiplex PCR, while the TCRdb copy is restricted to in-frame clones and leaves out a portion. Of 300,000 to 400,000 clones in the sample, about 85% were seen once. Sequencing used PBMCs or T cells enriched from blood (not recorded which). These receptor sequences come from a woman in her thirties who had been exposed to COVID-19.

V is TRBV24-1 and J is TRBJ2-1, with TRBD2 matching over 15 bases. Germline V gene data show CDR1 as KGHDR and CDR2 as SFDVKD. J was trimmed by 9 bases and V by 1 base; bases with no gene match: 3. The CDR3 contains 16 residues. Written as DNA, the CDR3 is TGTGCCACCAGTGATTTCGGGACTAGCGGGAGGATTGAGCAGTTCTTC. Its protein product is CATSDFGTSGRIEQFF.

This rearrangement joins TRBV9 to TRBJ2-7; possibly TRBD2 for D (6 bases). CDR1 is SGDLS and CDR2 is YYNGEE in the germline V gene. This CDR3 comprises 14 residues. The V end was cut by 0 bases, the J end by 3 bases, with 10 bases between. The chain's CDR3 is CASSVGGLNYEQYF. In DNA form, the CDR3 reads TGTGCCAGCAGCGTAGGAGGACTAAACTACGAGCAGTACTTC.

V gene TRBV2 combines with J gene TRBJ1-5; D may be TRBD1 (5 bases). The CDR3 runs to 15 residues. Germline V gene lookup returns CDR1 SNHLY and CDR2 FYNNEI. Trimming took off 2 bases at V and 4 bases at J, with 12 bases between the two ends. CDR3 DNA sequence: TGTGCCAGCAGTGAAAGACAGAACACTAATCAGCCCCAGCATTTT. Its protein product is CASSERQNTNQPQHF.

This clone appeared a few times. The V and J genes are TRBV6-5 and TRBJ1-1; D unresolved. V was cut by 0 bases and J by 2 bases, with 10 bases left in between. The germline CDR1 and CDR2 sequences are MNHEY and SVGAGI. This CDR3 is 15 amino acids long. CDR3 protein: CASSYSSGFNTEAFF. CDR3 in DNA: TGTGCCAGCAGTTACTCATCCGGTTTTAACACTGAAGCTTTCTTT.

The rearrangement links TRBV9 to TRBJ2-1; tentatively, D is TRBD1 (5 bases). Germline-derived CDR1 and CDR2 are SGDLS and YYNGEE. The CDR3 runs 15 residues. The V and J ends lost 4 bases and 2 bases respectively, with 13 bases between them. In DNA, the CDR3 is TGTGCCAGCAGCACCCAGACAGTCCCCTACAATGAGCAGTTCTTC. Translating gives CASSTQTVPYNEQFF.

The V gene is TRBV7-3, the J gene TRBJ2-7; D is possibly TRBD2 (6 bases). The CDR3 is made up of 13 amino acids. CDR1 is SGHTA and CDR2 is FQGTGA in the germline V gene. With 5 bases removed from V and 6 bases from J, the gap between germline ends came to 14 bases. The CDR3, as DNA: TGTGCCAGCAGCCCAAGGCTGGGGGGCGAGCAGTACTTC. It yields the protein CASSPRLGGEQYF.

This clone was detected only a few times. This rearrangement joins TRBV5-1 to TRBJ2-7; no clear D gene. The germline CDR1 and CDR2 sequences are SGHRS and YFSETQ. Between the trimmed V and J ends, which lost 4 bases and 8 bases, there was a span of 13 bases. This CDR3 has 12 residues. CDR3 sequence: CASSAEAVKQYF. DNA for the CDR3: TGCGCCAGCAGCGCGGAAGCCGTAAAGCAGTACTTC.

The chain recombines TRBV11-2 with TRBJ2-1, with 11 positions matching TRBD1. Germline V gives CDR1 SGHAT, CDR2 FQNNGV. Trimming removed 4 bases from V and 8 bases from J; junction bases left unmatched: 16. The CDR3 contains 18 residues. This CDR3 is CASSYRGQGVGGFDEQFF. DNA for the CDR3: TGTGCCAGCAGCTACCGGGGACAGGGGGTAGGTGGGTTCGATGAGCAGTTCTTC.

This chain joins TRBV7-2 and TRBJ2-5; D not certain. Between the trimmed V and J ends, which lost 1 base and 9 bases, there was a span of 18 bases. Germline V gives CDR1 SGHTA, CDR2 FQGNSA. This CDR3 has 15 amino acids. As DNA, the CDR3 is TGTGCCAGCAGCTTAGTGCCCTCCTGGGTGGCGGCCCAGTACTTC. Its protein is CASSLVPSWVAAQYF.

The CDR3, as DNA: TGTGCCAGCAGCACCGGGACAGCCTATGGCTACACCTTC. The encoded protein is CASSTGTAYGYTF. The V and J genes are TRBV9 and TRBJ1-2; TRBD1 matches at 7 bases. The CDR3 consists of 13 residues. V was pared by 4 bases and J by 4 bases, with 4 bases of the junction left unmatched. Germline lookup yields CDR1 SGDLS and CDR2 YYNGEE.

In this sample, this clone turned up many times. The chain combines TRBV4-3 with TRBJ2-3; TRBD2 is a possible D gene (6 bases). V lost 3 bases and J 0 bases, leaving 13 bases between the germline ends. This CDR3 spans 16 amino acids. The germline V gene has CDR1 LGHNA and CDR2 YSLEER. The CDR3 region has the DNA TGCGCCAGCAGCCAGGGTTACGGGGGTAGCACAGATACGCAGTATTTT. It translates to CASSQGYGGSTDTQYF.

V usage is TRBV2 and J usage is TRBJ1-6, with D tentatively TRBD1 (5 bases). This CDR3 contains 14 residues. V dropped 8 bases and J dropped 7 bases, with 15 bases sitting between them. Germline V CDR1 and CDR2: SNHLY, FYNNEI. This chain's CDR3 is CASRPGRGNSPLHF. The CDR3 region has the DNA TGTGCCAGCCGCCCGGGACGGGGGAATTCACCCCTCCACTTT.

This sequence joins TRBV11-2 and TRBJ2-1, with 7 bases aligning to TRBD1. The V segment lost 5 bases and the J segment 0 bases; nucleotides outside the gene matches: 13. The germline CDR1 and CDR2 sequences are SGHAT and FQNNGV. CDR3 length equals 18 residues. The CDR3 sequence: CASSRGQSFSSSYNEQFF. The CDR3 nucleotides read TGTGCCAGCAGCCGGGGACAGTCCTTCTCTAGCTCCTACAATGAGCAGTTCTTC.

The chain uses TRBV11-3 and TRBJ1-1; D ambiguous. Germline loops: CDR1 SGHNT, CDR2 YENEEA. This CDR3 region has 13 residues. Trimming took off 3 bases at V and 1 base at J, with 6 bases between the two ends. CDR3 sequence reads: CASSFTRNTEAFF. The DNA for the CDR3 is TGTGCCAGCAGCTTTACAAGGAACACTGAAGCTTTCTTT.

This clone showed up just once. The chain carries TRBV10-3 and TRBJ1-4; D is uncertain. Trimming took 2 bases from V and 8 from J, leaving 15 bases between them. Germline V lookup: CDR1 ENHRY, CDR2 SYGVKD. The CDR3 spans 15 residues. DNA for the CDR3: TGTGCCATCAGTGAGACCCGCAACCGCCTAGAAAAACTGTTTTTT. This translates into CAISETRNRLEKLFF.